Shown below are 21 T cell receptor beta chains from a single sample sequenced in a study of blood T cells in healthy people across ages. Primers used in a second PCR of roughly 7 to 12 cycles were a sample-barcoded 5' primer and a J-beta primer mix. Each CDR3 protein gets one entry after TCRdb re-called the 5' RACE reads with MiXCR. The data show approximately 490,000 distinct CDR3 sequences, about 24% seen once. This sample was shared with a second study, whose subject was T cells of mothers and their children.

The specimen was blood. The receptor source for this set is a boy aged 5-17 years in good health.

This clonotype has a handful of counts. This chain links TRBV12-3 or TRBV12-4 with TRBJ1-3; D not resolved. The CDR3 has 15 residues. The V end was cut by 3 bases, the J end by 0 bases, with 9 bases between. The CDR3, as DNA: TGTGCCAGCAGTTTCCGGGGTTCCTCTGGAAACACCATATATTTT. As protein: CASSFRGSSGNTIYF.

This clonotype appeared a few times. A much larger clonotype is one base distant, so this may be a read error. CDR3 protein: CASSPLGTAGLNEQFF. In DNA, the CDR3 is TGTGCCAGCAGTCCCCTGGGGACAGCGGGCCTCAATGAGCAGTTCTTC. The chain employs TRBV27 and TRBJ2-1, with a possible D match to TRBD1 (7 bases). Germline V lookup: CDR1 MNHEY, CDR2 SMNVEV (reference sequence). The V gene lost 5 bases and the J gene lost 6 bases, with 20 bases spanning the gap. This CDR3 region has 16 residues.

This clonotype was detected only a few times. The chain has TRBV20-1 and TRBJ1-5; D is possibly TRBD1 (6 bases). CDR3 length: 12 residues. CDR1 and CDR2 from the germline V gene are DFQATT and SNEGSKA (reference sequence). V lost 5 bases to trimming and J lost 6 bases, with 11 bases between them. The CDR3 is CSAPEGGQPQHF. The CDR3 DNA follows: TGCAGTGCTCCTGAGGGGGGTCAGCCCCAGCATTTT.

This clonotype has just a few counts. The CDR3 is CASSSPGLAEETQYF. For the CDR3, the DNA is TGTGCCAGCAGTTCCCCGGGACTAGCAGAAGAGACCCAGTACTTC. This chain links TRBV6-2 or TRBV6-3 with TRBJ2-5, with 9 positions matching TRBD2. The junction had 6 bases not matched to a gene; V was cut back by 4 bases and J by 3 bases. Germline V gene lookup returns CDR1 MNHEY and CDR2 SVGEGT. This CDR3 region has 15 residues.

This clonotype has more than one count but fewer than ten. The rearrangement joins TRBV9 to TRBJ1-1; 7 bases are a match to TRBD1. In germline, CDR1 is SGDLS, CDR2 YYNGEE. The CDR3 runs to 15 residues. V was clipped by 4 bases and J by 4 bases; unmatched bases: 10. CDR3 loop: CASSPSGGHATEAFF. CDR3 DNA: TGTGCCAGCAGCCCTTCAGGGGGGCATGCCACTGAAGCTTTCTTT.

The table lists this clonotype with many counts. The V gene is TRBV28, the J gene TRBJ2-5, with 8 bases matching TRBD2. The CDR3 consists of 15 residues. Germline CDR1 is MDHEN and CDR2 is SYDVKM. V lost 2 bases, J lost 5 bases, and 7 bases stayed unmatched. CDR3 region: CASSLGLAGSETQYF. In DNA form, the CDR3 reads TGTGCCAGCAGTTTAGGGCTAGCGGGTTCCGAGACCCAGTACTTC.

This clonotype has just a few counts. This sequence joins TRBV7-2 and TRBJ2-5; the D gene is possibly TRBD2 (6 bases). The CDR3 has 13 amino acids. CDR1 SGHTA and CDR2 FQGNSA come from the germline V gene. Trimming removed 5 bases from V and 4 bases from J, with 11 bases in between. As DNA, the CDR3 is TGTGCCAGCAGCAATGGGGGAGGAGAGACCCAGTACTTC. It yields the protein CASSNGGGETQYF.

This clonotype occurred a few times. The chain is built from TRBV7-8 and TRBJ1-1; 8 positions agree with TRBD1. This CDR3 region has 14 residues. J lost 7 bases, V lost 5 bases, and 9 bases had no gene match. Germline CDR1 is SGHVS and CDR2 is FQNEAQ. The DNA for the CDR3 is TGTGCCAGCAGCCCACGGACAGGGCTGCTTGAAGCTTTCTTT. Residues: CASSPRTGLLEAFF.

This clonotype occurred a few times. The V and J genes are TRBV7-3 and TRBJ2-1, with D tentatively TRBD1 or TRBD2 (5 bases each). In germline, CDR1 is SGHTA, CDR2 FQGTGA. The V and J ends lost 2 bases and 0 bases respectively, with 11 bases between them. This CDR3 has 16 amino acids. Here the CDR3 reads CASSLLPGSSYNEQFF. CDR3 nucleotides: TGTGCCAGCAGCTTACTCCCAGGGAGCTCCTACAATGAGCAGTTCTTC.

A word on this clonotype: A single base separates this from a much larger clone, so it may be a read error. CDR3 sequence reads: CASSLGTSGVSCEQYF. In nucleotides, the CDR3 is TGCGCCAGCAGCTTGGGGACTAGCGGGGTATCCTGCGAGCAGTACTTC. J is TRBJ2-7 and V is TRBV5-1; TRBD2 aligns across 12 bases. Germline V gene data show CDR1 as SGHRS and CDR2 as YFSETQ. The CDR3 covers 16 residues.

The V call is TRBV3-1, the J call TRBJ2-7, with a weak D call TRBD1 (7 bases). The germline V gene has CDR1 LGHDT and CDR2 YNNKEL (reference sequence). The CDR3 sequence is 15 residues long. V dropped 11 bases and J dropped 4 bases, with 24 bases sitting between them. DNA for the CDR3: TGTGCCGGCGGCCTCACAGACGGGGGACAGTACGAGCAGTACTTC. Protein product: CAGGLTDGGQYEQYF.

In this sample, this clonotype turned up a few times. V usage is TRBV7-9 and J usage is TRBJ1-1, with no clear D. Looked up from germline, CDR1 is SEHNR and CDR2 is FQNEAQ (reference sequence). The CDR3 sequence is 15 residues long. V lost 6 bases and J lost 3, with 17 bases in between. The CDR3, as DNA: TGTGCCAGCAGTTATCAGGCGCGGGTGGACACTGAAGCTTTCTTT. It is translated as CASSYQARVDTEAFF.

The sample holds a few counts of this clonotype. A junction boundary mismatches the germline segment, possibly from a read error. The rearrangement joins TRBV6-5 to TRBJ2-1; 9 positions match TRBD2. The end of the DNA aligns better with TRBJ2-7, so the J call may be wrong. The CDR3 totals 16 residues. CDR1 is MNHEY and CDR2 is SVGAGI in the germline V gene. The CDR3 protein is CAGSYSNSGRTYEQYF. In nucleotides, the CDR3 is TGTGCCGGCAGTTACTCGAATAGCGGGAGAACCTACGAGCAGTACTTC.

On this clonotype itself: A much larger clone lies a single base off, so this may be a read error. CDR3 sequence: CASSFYTEAFF. CDR3 DNA sequence: TGTGCCAGCAGTTTTTACACTGAAGCTTTCTTT. V and J are TRBV12-3 or TRBV12-4 and TRBJ1-1, with no clear D. Trimming pared 3 bases from V and 3 bases from J, leaving 2 bases between. There are 11 residues in the CDR3.

This sequence joins TRBV11-2 and TRBJ2-1, with 13 bases fitting TRBD2. The CDR3 extends over 16 amino acids. The J segment lost 6 bases and the V segment lost 6 bases, leaving 8 bases of the junction unmatched. The germline V gene has CDR1 SGHAT and CDR2 FQNNGV. CDR3 nucleotides: TGTGCCAGCAGGTTACTAGCGGGAGGGCCGGGCAATGAGCAGTTCTTC. Translated: CASRLLAGGPGNEQFF.

This chain uses TRBV20-1 with TRBJ2-1; D ambiguous. This CDR3 contains 11 residues. V was pared by 6 bases and J by 9 bases, with 12 bases between. Germline CDR1 DFQATT, CDR2 SNEGSKA (reference sequence). The DNA of the CDR3 is TGCAGTGCCAAATCAGCTCCTGAGCAGTTCTTC. It yields the protein CSAKSAPEQFF.

The chain carries TRBV20-1 and TRBJ2-7; 8 nucleotides align to TRBD2. The closer fit of TRBJ2-1 to the DNA end suggests the J call may be wrong. Germline V gene sequence: CDR1 DFQATT, CDR2 SNEGSKA (reference sequence). This CDR3 comprises 14 residues. The CDR3 sequence is CSAPLAGGANEQFF. CDR3 in DNA: TGCAGTGCGCCCCTGGCGGGGGGTGCAAATGAGCAGTTCTTC.

In nucleotides, the CDR3 is TGTGCCAGCAGTGCTACCAGGGGGCAGGGGGAGACCCAGTACTTC. Protein: CASSATRGQGETQYF. This chain links TRBV9 with TRBJ2-5, with TRBD1 identical over 8 bases. CDR1 is SGDLS, CDR2 YYNGEE, per germline. The CDR3 sequence is 15 residues long. J gave up 5 bases and V 5 bases, and 11 bases lay outside the gene matches.

The rearrangement links TRBV11-3 to TRBJ2-4; D tentatively reads TRBD1 or TRBD2 (6 bases each). With 0 bases removed from V and 3 bases from J, the gap between germline ends came to 15 bases. In germline, CDR1 is SGHNT, CDR2 YENEEA. CDR3 length: 17 residues. The CDR3 nucleotides read TGTGCCAGCAGCTTAGATGGGGGGCAAGGAGGCAAAAACATTCAGTACTTC. This translates into CASSLDGGQGGKNIQYF.

This clonotype was seen more than once but under ten times. The chain joins TRBV4-3 to TRBJ1-2; TRBD1 matches at 12 bases. Per the germline V gene, CDR1 is LGHNA and CDR2 is YSLEER. Losses at the gene ends were 6 bases for V and 0 bases for J; bases not matched to a gene: 11. This CDR3 region has 18 residues. The CDR3 region has the DNA TGCGCCAGCAGTCAAACCGGGACAGGGGGCCTCGCTAACTATGGCTACACCTTC. Amino acids: CASSQTGTGGLANYGYTF.

About this clonotype itself: One end of the junction fails to match germline, which may point to a read error. V and J are TRBV14 and TRBJ1-2; 9 nucleotides match TRBD1. This CDR3 contains 13 residues. The germline V gene has CDR1 SGHDN and CDR2 FVKESK. The DNA of the CDR3 is TGTGCCAGCAGCCAACTCGGGACAGGGTCTATCGGCTTC. Translated: CASSQLGTGSIGF.